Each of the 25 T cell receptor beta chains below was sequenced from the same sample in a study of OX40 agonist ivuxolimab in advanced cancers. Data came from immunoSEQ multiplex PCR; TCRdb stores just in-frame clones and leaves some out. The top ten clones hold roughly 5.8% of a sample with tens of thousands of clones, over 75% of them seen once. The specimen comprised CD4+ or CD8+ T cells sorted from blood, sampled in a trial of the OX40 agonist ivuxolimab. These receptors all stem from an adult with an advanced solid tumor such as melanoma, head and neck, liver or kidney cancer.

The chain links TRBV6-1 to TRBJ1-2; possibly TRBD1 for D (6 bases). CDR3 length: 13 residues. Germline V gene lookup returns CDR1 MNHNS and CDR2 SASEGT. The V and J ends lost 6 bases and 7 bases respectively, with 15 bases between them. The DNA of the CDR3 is TGTGCCAGCAGACAGGGCCAAGGCGGTGGCTACACCTTC. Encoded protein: CASRQGQGGGYTF.

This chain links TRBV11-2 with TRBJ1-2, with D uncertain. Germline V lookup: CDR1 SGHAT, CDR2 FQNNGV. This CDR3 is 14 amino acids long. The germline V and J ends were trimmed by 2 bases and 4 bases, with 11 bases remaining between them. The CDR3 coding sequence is TGTGCCAGCAGCTTAACGGACGAGTCCTATGGCTACACCTTC. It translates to CASSLTDESYGYTF.

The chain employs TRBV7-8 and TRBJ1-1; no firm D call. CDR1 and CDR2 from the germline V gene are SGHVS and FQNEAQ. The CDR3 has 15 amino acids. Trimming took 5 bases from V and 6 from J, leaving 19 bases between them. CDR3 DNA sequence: TGTGCCAGCAGCGGGCCAAATGGGATCGAGGCTGAAGCTTTCTTT. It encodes CASSGPNGIEAEAFF.

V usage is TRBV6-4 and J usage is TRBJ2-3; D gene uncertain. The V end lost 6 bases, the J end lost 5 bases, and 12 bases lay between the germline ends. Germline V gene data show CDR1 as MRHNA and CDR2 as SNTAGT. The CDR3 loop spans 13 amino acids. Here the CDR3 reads CASSGTEEDTQYF. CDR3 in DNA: TGTGCCAGCAGCGGTACAGAGGAAGATACGCAGTATTTT.

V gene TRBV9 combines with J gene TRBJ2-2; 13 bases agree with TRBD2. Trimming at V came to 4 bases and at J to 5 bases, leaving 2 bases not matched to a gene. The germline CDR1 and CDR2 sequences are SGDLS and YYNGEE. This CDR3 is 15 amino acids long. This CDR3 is CASSRTSGSTGELFF. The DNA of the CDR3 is TGTGCCAGCAGCCGGACTAGCGGGAGTACCGGGGAGCTGTTTTTT.

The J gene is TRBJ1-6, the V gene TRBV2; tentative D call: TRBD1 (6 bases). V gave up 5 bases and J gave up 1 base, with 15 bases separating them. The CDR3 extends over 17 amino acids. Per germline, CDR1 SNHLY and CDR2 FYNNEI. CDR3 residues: CASSLTRGGSYNSPLHF. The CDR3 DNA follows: TGTGCCAGCAGTTTGACCAGGGGAGGGTCCTATAATTCACCCCTCCACTTT.

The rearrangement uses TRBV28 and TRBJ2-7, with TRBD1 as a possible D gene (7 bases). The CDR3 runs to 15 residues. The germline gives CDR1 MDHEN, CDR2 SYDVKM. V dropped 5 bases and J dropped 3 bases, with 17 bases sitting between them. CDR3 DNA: TGTGCCAGCAGTCCTCCCGGGGGACAGCACTACGAGCAGTACGTC. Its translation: CASSPPGGQHYEQYV.

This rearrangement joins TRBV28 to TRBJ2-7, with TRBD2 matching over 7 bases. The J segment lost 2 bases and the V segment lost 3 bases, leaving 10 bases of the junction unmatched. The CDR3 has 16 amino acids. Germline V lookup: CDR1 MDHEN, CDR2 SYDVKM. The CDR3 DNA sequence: TGTGCCAGCAGTTTCTCCGGACTAGGCATTACCTACGAGCAGTACTTC. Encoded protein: CASSFSGLGITYEQYF.

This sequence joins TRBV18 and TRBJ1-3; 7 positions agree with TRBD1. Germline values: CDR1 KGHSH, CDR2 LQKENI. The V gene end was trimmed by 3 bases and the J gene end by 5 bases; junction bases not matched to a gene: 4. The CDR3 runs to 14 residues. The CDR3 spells CASSPGQPRNTIYF. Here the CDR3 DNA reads TGTGCCAGCTCACCGGGACAGCCGCGAAACACCATATATTTT.

CDR3 protein: CASSLRAGTDTQYF. For the CDR3, the DNA is TGTGCCAGCAGCTTACGGGCAGGAACAGATACGCAGTATTTT. The chain employs TRBV7-2 and TRBJ2-3; D remains ambiguous. Germline lookup yields CDR1 SGHTA and CDR2 FQGNSA. Trimming cost V 2 bases and J 3 bases, with 9 bases left between them. This CDR3 region has 14 residues.

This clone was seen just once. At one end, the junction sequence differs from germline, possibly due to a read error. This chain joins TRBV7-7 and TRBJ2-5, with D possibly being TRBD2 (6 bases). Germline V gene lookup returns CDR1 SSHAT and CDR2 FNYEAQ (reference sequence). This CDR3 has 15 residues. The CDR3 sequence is CASSAGRTYQETQYF. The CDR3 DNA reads TGTGCTAGCAGCGCGGGACGGACGTACCAAGAGACCCAGTACTTC.

For the CDR3, the DNA is TGCGCCAGCAGCTTCCGCCGGACGGCGGGGGCCAACGTCCTGACTTTC. This sequence encodes CASSFRRTAGANVLTF. The rearrangement joins TRBV5-1 to TRBJ2-6; D not resolved. The CDR3 sequence is 16 residues long. Germline CDR1 and CDR2: SGHRS and YFSETQ. The V gene lost 2 bases and the J gene lost 4 bases, with 13 bases spanning the gap.

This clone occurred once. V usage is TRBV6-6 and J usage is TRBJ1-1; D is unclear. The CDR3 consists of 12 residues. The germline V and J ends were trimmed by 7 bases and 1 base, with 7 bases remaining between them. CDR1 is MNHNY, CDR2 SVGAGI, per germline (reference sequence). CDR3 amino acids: CASNSGNTEAFF. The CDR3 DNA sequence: TGTGCCAGCAACTCAGGGAACACTGAAGCTTTCTTT.

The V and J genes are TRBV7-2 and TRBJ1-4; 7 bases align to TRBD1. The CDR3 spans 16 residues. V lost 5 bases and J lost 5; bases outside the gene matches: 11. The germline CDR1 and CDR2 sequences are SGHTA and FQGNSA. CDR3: CASSPTGYPPNEKLFF. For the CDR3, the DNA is TGTGCCAGCAGCCCGACAGGGTACCCTCCAAATGAAAAACTGTTTTTT.

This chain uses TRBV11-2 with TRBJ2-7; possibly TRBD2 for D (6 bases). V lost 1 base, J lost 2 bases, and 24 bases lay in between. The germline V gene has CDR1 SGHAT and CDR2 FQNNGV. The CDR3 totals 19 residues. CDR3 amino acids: CASSLGLSPASDPAYEQYF. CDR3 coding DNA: TGTGCCAGCAGCTTAGGCCTGTCACCCGCTAGCGATCCGGCCTACGAGCAGTACTTC.

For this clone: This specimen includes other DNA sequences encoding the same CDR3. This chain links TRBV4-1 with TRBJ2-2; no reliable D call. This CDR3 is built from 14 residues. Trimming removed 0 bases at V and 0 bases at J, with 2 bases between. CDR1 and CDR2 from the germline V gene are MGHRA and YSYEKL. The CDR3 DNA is TGCGCCAGCAGCCAAGACCCGAACACCGGGGAGCTGTTTTTT. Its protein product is CASSQDPNTGELFF.

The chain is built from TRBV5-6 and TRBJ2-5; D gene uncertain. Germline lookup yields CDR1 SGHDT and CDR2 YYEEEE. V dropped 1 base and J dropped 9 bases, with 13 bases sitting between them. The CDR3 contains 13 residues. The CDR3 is CASSLSAVQSQYF. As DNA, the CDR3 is TGTGCCAGCAGCTTGTCGGCAGTCCAGTCCCAGTACTTC.

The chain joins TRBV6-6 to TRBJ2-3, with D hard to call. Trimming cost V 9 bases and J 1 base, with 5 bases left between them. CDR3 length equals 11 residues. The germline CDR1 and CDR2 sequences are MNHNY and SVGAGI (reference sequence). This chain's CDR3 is CARKGTDTQYF. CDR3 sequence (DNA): TGTGCCAGGAAGGGCACAGATACGCAGTATTTT.

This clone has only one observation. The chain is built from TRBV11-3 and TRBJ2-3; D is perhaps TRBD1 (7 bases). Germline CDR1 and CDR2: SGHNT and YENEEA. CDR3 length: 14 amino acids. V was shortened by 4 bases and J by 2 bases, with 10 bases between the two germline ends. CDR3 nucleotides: TGTGCCAGCAGCTCCAGGGGGGACACAGATACGCAGTATTTT. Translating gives CASSSRGDTDTQYF.

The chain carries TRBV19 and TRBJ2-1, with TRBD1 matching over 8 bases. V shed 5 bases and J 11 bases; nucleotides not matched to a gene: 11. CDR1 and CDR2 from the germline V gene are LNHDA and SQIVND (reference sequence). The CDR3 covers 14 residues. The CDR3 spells CASSPGGAGGQQFF. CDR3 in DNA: TGTGCCAGTAGTCCCGGTGGAGCAGGGGGCCAGCAGTTCTTC.

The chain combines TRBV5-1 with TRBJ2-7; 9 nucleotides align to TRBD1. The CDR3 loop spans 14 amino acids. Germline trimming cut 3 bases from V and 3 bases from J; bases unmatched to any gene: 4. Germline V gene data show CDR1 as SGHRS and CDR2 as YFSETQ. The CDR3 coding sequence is TGCGCCAGCAGCTCCGGGACAGGGCTCTACGAGCAGTACTTC. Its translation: CASSSGTGLYEQYF. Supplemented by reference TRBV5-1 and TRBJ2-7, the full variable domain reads KAGVTQTPRYLIKTRGQQVTLSCSPISGHRSVSWYQQTPGQGLQFLFEYFSETQRNKGNFPGRFSGRQFSNSRSEMNVSTLELGDSALYLCASSSGTGLYEQYFGPGTRLTVT.

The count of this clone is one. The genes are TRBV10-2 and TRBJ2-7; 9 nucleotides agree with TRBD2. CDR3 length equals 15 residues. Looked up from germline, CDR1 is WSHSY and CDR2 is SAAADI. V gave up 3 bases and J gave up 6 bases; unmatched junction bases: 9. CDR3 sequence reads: CASSDGPAGGTEQYV. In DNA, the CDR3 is TGCGCCAGCAGTGATGGACCAGCGGGGGGAACCGAGCAGTACGTC.

The chain's CDR3 is CASSMLGTDSSGANVLTF. In DNA form, the CDR3 reads TGTGCCAGTAGTATGTTGGGGACAGACAGCTCTGGGGCCAACGTCCTGACTTTC. This sequence joins TRBV19 and TRBJ2-6; TRBD1 agrees at 7 bases. There are 18 residues in the CDR3. CDR1 and CDR2 from the germline V gene are LNHDA and SQIVND (reference sequence). V lost 3 bases and J lost 0; bases outside the gene matches: 8. Looking up the rest from reference TRBV19 and TRBJ2-6 gives the full variable domain: DGGITQSPKYLFRKEGQNVTLSCEQNLNHDAMYWYRQDPGQGLRLIYYSQIVNDFQKGDIAEGYSVSREKKESFPLTVTSAQKNPTAFYLCASSMLGTDSSGANVLTFGAGSRLTVL.

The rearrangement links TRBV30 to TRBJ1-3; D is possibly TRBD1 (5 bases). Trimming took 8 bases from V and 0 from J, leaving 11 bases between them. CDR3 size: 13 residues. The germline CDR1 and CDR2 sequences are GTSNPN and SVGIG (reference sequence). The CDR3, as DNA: TGTGCCGGAACAGGATTCTCTGGAAACACCATATATTTT. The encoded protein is CAGTGFSGNTIYF.

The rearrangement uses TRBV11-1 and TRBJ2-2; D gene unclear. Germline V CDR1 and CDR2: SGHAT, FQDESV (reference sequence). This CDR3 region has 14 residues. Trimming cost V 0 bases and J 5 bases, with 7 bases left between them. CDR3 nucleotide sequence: TGTGCCAGCAGCTTAGCCGGTGAGACCGGGGAGCTGTTTTTT. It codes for CASSLAGETGELFF.